This entry concerns a single T cell receptor beta chain. Its target is unknown. The same CDR3 is also encoded by other DNA sequences in this sample. Sequencing was at deep level. It was across several immunoSEQ plates that each subset's genomic DNA was evenly split. Sequencing used immunoSEQ multiplex PCR; TCRdb keeps in-frame clones, though not all of them. This table holds 950,000 to 1,300,000 clones, about 80% found once. The CD4+ fraction was divided into a CD45RA+ naive subset and a CD45RA-negative memory subset. This record belongs to a study of shared clonotypes between healthy human individuals. Study-level findings and limits: Among donors, the sharing of clonotypes was expected to be influenced by sequencing depth.

Germline CDR1 reads SGHTA; CDR2 reads FQGNSA. The CDR3 has 14 amino acids. With 3 bases removed from V and 1 base from J, the gap between germline ends came to 9 bases. This receptor was taken from a man aged 18 to 35 in good health. What was sequenced was memory CD4+ T cells sorted from blood. Subset indicated: CD45RA-negative fraction. The chain couples TRBV7-2 to TRBJ2-5; D perhaps matches TRBD1 (6 bases). The CDR3 DNA sequence: TGTGCCAGCAGCTTGGACAGCCTCCAAGAGACCCAGTACTTC. Amino acid sequence: CASSLDSLQETQYF.